This T cell receptor beta chain stems from a study of T cells in Graves' hyperthyroidism and ophthalmopathy. Overall study findings and caveats: Most clonotypes expanded in the thyroid (above 0.001) were also present in blood.

Details on this clonotype: The antigen is undetermined.

CDR3 size: 15 residues. Trimming took 2 bases from V and 0 from J, leaving 13 bases between them. CDR1 and CDR2 (germline): DFQATT, SNEGSKA (reference sequence). The source material, RNA transcripts, was used to amplify TCR beta CDR3 regions. RT-PCR in the first round (using the HTBI primer set) targeted the TCR CDR3. TCRdb passed the multiplex PCR reads through MiXCR, listing each CDR3 protein once. The data contain 30,000 to 40,000 distinct CDR3 sequences, around half of them singletons. The sample consisted of blood. The TCR comes from a woman aged 50 to 60 with Graves' hyperthyroidism that later progressed to Graves' ophthalmopathy. This chain links TRBV20-1 with TRBJ1-1; D not resolved. The CDR3 DNA sequence: TGCAGTGCTAGACTAGCGGGAAATCTGAACACTGAAGCTTTCTTT. This gives the protein CSARLAGNLNTEAFF.